This TCR beta chain appears in the sequencing data of a study of blood T cell repertoires in COVID-19. Repertoires were generated with immunoSEQ multiplex PCR, while TCRdb's copy carries only in-frame clones and drops some. This sample has over 55,000 clones, with around 80% found just once. Germline values: CDR1 ENHRY, CDR2 SYGVKD. The CDR3 loop spans 12 amino acids. The V and J ends lost 4 bases and 7 bases respectively, with 10 bases between them. This TCR came from an older woman with acute or convalescent COVID-19. The sequenced sample consisted of peripheral blood. The chain has TRBV10-3 and TRBJ1-2; D not certain. The CDR3 DNA reads as TGTGCCATCAGTGCGGGAAATACTGGCTACACCTTC. Amino acids: CAISAGNTGYTF.